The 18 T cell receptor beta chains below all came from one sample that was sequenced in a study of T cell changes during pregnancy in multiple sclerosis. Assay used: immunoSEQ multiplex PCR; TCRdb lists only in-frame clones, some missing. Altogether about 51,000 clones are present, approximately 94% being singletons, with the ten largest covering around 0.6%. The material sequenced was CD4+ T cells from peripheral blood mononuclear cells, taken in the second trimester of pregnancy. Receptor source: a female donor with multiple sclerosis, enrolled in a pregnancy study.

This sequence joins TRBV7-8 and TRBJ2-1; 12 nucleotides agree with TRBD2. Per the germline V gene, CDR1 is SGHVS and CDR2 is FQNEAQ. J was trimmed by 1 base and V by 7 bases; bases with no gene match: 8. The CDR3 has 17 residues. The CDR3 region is CASTGGGTSGSYNEQFF. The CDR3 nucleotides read TGTGCCAGCACCGGAGGCGGGACTAGCGGGTCCTACAATGAGCAGTTCTTC.

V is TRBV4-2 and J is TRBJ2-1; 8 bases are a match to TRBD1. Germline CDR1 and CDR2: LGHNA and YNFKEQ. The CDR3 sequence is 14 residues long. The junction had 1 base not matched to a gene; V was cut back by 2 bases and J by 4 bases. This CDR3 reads CASSQNRGYNEQFF. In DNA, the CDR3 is TGTGCCAGCAGCCAAAACAGGGGGTACAATGAGCAGTTCTTC.

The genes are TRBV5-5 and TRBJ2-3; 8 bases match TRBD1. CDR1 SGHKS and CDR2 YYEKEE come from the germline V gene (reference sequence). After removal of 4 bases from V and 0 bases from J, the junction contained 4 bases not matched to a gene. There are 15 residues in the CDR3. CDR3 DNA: TGTGCCAGCAGCCCGGACAGGGAAAGCACAGATACGCAGTATTTT. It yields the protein CASSPDRESTDTQYF.

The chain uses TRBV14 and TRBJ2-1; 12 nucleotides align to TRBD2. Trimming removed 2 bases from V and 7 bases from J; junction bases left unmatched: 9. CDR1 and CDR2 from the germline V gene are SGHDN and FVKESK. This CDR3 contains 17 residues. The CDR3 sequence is CASSQLATSGGMNEQFF. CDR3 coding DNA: TGTGCCAGCAGCCAACTGGCGACTAGCGGGGGTATGAATGAGCAGTTCTTC. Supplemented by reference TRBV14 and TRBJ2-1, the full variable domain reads EAGVTQFPSHSVIEKGQTVTLRCDPISGHDNLYWYRRVMGKEIKFLLHFVKESKQDESGMPNNRFLAERTGGTYSTLKVQPAELEDSGVYFCASSQLATSGGMNEQFFGPGTRLTVL.

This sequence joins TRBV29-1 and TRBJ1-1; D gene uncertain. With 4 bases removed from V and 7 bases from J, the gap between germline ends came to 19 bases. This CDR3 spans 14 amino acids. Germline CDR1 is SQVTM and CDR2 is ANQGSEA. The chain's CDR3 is CSVAPDPRLLEAFF. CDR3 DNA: TGCAGCGTTGCCCCCGATCCCAGGCTACTTGAAGCTTTCTTT.

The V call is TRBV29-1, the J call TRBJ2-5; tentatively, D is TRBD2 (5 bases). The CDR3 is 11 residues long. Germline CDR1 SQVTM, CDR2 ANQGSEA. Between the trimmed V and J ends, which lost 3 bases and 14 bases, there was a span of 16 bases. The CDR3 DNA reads TGCAGCGTTGACCAGGTTGGGAGCATTTACTTC. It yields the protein CSVDQVGSIYF.

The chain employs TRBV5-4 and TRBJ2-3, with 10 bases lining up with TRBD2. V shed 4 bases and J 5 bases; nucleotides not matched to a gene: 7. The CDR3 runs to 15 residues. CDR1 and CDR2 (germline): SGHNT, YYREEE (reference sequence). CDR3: CASSGSGGAEDTQYF. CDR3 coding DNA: TGTGCCAGCAGCGGGAGCGGGGGGGCCGAAGATACGCAGTATTTT. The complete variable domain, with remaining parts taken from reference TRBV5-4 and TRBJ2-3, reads ETGVTQSPTHLIKTRGQQVTLRCSSQSGHNTVSWYQQALGQGPQFIFQYYREEENGRGNFPPRFSGLQFPNYSSELNVNALELDDSALYLCASSGSGGAEDTQYFGPGTRLTVL.

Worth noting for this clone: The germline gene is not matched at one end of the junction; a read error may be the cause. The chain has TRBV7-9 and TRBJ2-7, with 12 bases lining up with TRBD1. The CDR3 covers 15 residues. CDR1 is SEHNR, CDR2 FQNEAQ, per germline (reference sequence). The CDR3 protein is CASSLAGTGGNEQYF. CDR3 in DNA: TGTGCCAGCAGCCTAGCCGGGACAGGGGGCAACGAGCAGTACTTC.

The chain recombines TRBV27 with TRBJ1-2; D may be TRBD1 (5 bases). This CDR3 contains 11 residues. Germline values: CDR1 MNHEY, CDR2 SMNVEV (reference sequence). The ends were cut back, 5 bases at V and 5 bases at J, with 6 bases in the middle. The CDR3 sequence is CASSDSYGYTF. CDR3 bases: TGTGCCAGCAGTGACAGTTATGGCTACACCTTC.

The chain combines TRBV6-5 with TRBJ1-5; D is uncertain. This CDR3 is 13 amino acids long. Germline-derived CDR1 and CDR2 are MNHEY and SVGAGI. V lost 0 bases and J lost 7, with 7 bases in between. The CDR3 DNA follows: TGTGCCAGCAGTTACTCGAGTCTCCAGCCCCAGCATTTT. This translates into CASSYSSLQPQHF.

The DNA for the CDR3 is TGTGCCAGCAGCTTCCGGGGCCAAGAGACCCAGTACTTC. It yields the protein CASSFRGQETQYF. The genes are TRBV5-4 and TRBJ2-5; possible D gene TRBD2, 5 bases. Germline lookup yields CDR1 SGHNT and CDR2 YYREEE (reference sequence). V was shortened by 2 bases and J by 1 base, with 6 bases between the two germline ends. CDR3 length: 13 amino acids. Complete variable domain (other parts from reference TRBV5-4 and TRBJ2-5): ETGVTQSPTHLIKTRGQQVTLRCSSQSGHNTVSWYQQALGQGPQFIFQYYREEENGRGNFPPRFSGLQFPNYSSELNVNALELDDSALYLCASSFRGQETQYFGPGTRLLVL.

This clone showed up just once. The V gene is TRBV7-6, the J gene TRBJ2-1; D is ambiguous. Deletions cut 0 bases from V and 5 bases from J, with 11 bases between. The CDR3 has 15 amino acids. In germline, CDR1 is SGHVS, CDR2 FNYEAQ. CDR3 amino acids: CASSLAFAGDNEQFF. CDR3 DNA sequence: TGTGCCAGCAGCTTAGCGTTTGCCGGAGACAATGAGCAGTTCTTC.

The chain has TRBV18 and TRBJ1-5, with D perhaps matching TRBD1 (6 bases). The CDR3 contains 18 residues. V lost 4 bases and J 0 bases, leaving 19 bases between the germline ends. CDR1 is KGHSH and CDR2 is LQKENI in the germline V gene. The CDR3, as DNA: TGTGCCAGCTCACAGCTAGGACAGATGTTTTATAGCAATCAGCCCCAGCATTTT. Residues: CASSQLGQMFYSNQPQHF.

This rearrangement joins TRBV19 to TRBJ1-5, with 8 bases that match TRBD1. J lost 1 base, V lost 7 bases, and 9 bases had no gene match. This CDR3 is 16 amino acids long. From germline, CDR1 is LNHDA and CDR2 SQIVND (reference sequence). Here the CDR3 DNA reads TGTGCCAGTACCCAAACCAGGGGGCTCAGCAATCAGCCCCAGCATTTT. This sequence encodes CASTQTRGLSNQPQHF.

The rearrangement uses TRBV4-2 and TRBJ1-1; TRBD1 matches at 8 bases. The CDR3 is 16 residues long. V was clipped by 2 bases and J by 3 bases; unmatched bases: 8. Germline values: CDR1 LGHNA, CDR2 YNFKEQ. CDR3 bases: TGTGCCAGCAGCCAACGGACAGGGTTCCCCTACACTGAAGCTTTCTTT. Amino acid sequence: CASSQRTGFPYTEAFF.

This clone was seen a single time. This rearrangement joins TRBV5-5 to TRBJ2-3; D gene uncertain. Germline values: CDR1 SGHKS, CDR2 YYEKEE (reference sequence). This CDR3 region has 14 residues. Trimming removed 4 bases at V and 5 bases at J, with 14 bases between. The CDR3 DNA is TGTGCCAGCAGCGGCCCGCTTCGGGTAGATACGCAGTATTTT. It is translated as CASSGPLRVDTQYF.

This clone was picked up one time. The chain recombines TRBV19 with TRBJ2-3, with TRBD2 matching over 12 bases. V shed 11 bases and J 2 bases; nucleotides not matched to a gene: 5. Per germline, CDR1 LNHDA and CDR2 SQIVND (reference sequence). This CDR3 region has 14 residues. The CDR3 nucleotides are TGTGCCGGATCTAGCGGGGGGGCCACAGATACGCAGTATTTT. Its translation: CAGSSGGATDTQYF.

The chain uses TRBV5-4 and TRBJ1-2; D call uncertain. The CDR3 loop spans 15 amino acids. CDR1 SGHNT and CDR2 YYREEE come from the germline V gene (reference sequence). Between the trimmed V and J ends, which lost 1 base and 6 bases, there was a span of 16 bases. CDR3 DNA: TGTGCCAGCAGCTTGTCAGGACTCAAAGAGCATGGCTACACCTTC. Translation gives CASSLSGLKEHGYTF.